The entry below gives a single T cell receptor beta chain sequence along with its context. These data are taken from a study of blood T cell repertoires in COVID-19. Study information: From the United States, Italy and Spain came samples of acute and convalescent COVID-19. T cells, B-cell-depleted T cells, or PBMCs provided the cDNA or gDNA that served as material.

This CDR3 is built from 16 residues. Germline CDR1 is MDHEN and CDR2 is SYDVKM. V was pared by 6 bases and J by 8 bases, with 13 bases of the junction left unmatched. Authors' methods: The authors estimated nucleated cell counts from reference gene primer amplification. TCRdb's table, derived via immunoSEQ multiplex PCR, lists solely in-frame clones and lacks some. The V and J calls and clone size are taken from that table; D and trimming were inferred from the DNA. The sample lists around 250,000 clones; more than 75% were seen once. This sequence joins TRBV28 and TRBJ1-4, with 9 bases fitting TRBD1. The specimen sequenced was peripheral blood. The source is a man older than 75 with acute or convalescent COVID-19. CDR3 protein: CASSGTRTGVREKLFF. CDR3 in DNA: TGTGCCAGCAGCGGGACCCGGACAGGGGTAAGGGAAAAACTGTTTTTT.